Given below is one T cell receptor (beta chain) in context. The data originate from a study of blood T cell repertoires in COVID-19. Across the study: The United States, Italy and Spain supplied acute and convalescent COVID-19 samples. Sample material is recorded as cDNA or gDNA derived from T cells, B-cell-depleted T cells, or PBMCs.

This CDR3 region has 14 residues. V lost 1 base, J lost 10 bases, and 5 bases stayed unmatched. Germline V gene lookup returns CDR1 SGHNT and CDR2 YENEEA. Per the original data handling: Estimated nucleated cell counts came from reference gene primer amplification. The data were produced by immunoSEQ multiplex PCR, yet TCRdb's version contains in-frame clones alone and is incomplete. Clonal size and the V and J genes are those of that table, whereas D and trimming came from the DNA. The table includes 200,000 to 300,000 clones, around 88% detected once. Material for sequencing was peripheral blood. The genes are TRBV11-3 and TRBJ2-1; TRBD2 aligns across 9 bases. The TCR sequence derives from a young man with active or convalescent COVID-19. CDR3 region: CASSLASTSGEQFF. The CDR3 coding sequence is TGTGCCAGCAGCTTAGCCTCCACTAGCGGGGAGCAGTTCTTC.